The 5 T cell receptor beta chains reported below all come from one sample, sequenced in a study of shared clonotypes between healthy human individuals. The method was immunoSEQ multiplex PCR; TCRdb's version includes in-frame clones alone and lacks a portion of them. The table includes around 2,000,000 clones, roughly 91% detected once. Naive CD8 populations comprised CD45RO-negative cells positively selected for CCR7, excluding terminally differentiated effector memory CD45RA+ cells. What was sequenced was naive CD8+ T cells from PBMCs. The receptors come from a man younger than 35 in good health. Some clones in this sample may be carry-over from other donors' samples.

This chain connects TRBV29-1 to TRBJ2-1, with 7 bases that match TRBD1. From germline, CDR1 is SQVTM and CDR2 ANQGSEA. CDR3 size: 12 residues. The J segment lost 4 bases and the V segment lost 7 bases, leaving 4 bases of the junction unmatched. DNA of the CDR3: TGCAGCGCCGGGACAGATTACAATGAGCAGTTCTTC. Its protein product is CSAGTDYNEQFF.

This chain connects TRBV9 to TRBJ2-5; the D gene is possibly TRBD1 (6 bases). The germline gives CDR1 SGDLS, CDR2 YYNGEE. Trimming cost V 4 bases and J 5 bases, with 18 bases left between them. The CDR3 runs 15 residues. In DNA form, the CDR3 reads TGTGCCAGCAGCCCACTGGTGGGGGCCGGGGAGACCCAGTACTTC. It specifies CASSPLVGAGETQYF.

The chain uses TRBV7-2 and TRBJ2-5, with D perhaps being TRBD1 or TRBD2 (5 bases each). Trimming left V 3 bases short and J 3 bases short, with 14 bases between. Germline lookup yields CDR1 SGHTA and CDR2 FQGNSA. CDR3 length: 15 residues. The CDR3 DNA sequence: TGTGCCAGCAGCTTGGGGGTTAGACAGAAAGAGACCCAGTACTTC. It is translated as CASSLGVRQKETQYF.

This chain uses TRBV29-1 with TRBJ2-2, with D possibly TRBD1 on 5 matching bases. This CDR3 comprises 13 residues. V gave up 6 bases and J gave up 2 bases, with 10 bases separating them. Germline V CDR1 and CDR2: SQVTM, ANQGSEA. DNA for the CDR3: TGCAGCGTAGAGACAGAAAACACCGGGGAGCTGTTTTTT. Its translation: CSVETENTGELFF.

The V and J genes are TRBV5-5 and TRBJ2-5, with TRBD2 matching 9 bases. V was clipped by 2 bases and J by 4 bases; unmatched bases: 12. CDR1 SGHKS and CDR2 YYEKEE come from the germline V gene (reference sequence). The CDR3 totals 17 residues. The DNA for the CDR3 is TGTGCCAGCAGCTTCCGACCCTTAGCGGGAGAAGCAGAGACCCAGTACTTC. Its protein is CASSFRPLAGEAETQYF.